Below, 30 T cell receptor beta chains from the same sample are listed, as sequenced in a study of cytomegalovirus exposure and HLA in healthy donors. Vbeta (60) and Jbeta (13) primers were used in the PCR. This table comes from immunoSEQ multiplex PCR, and its TCRdb copy is limited to in-frame clones, with some not included. The table records some 210,000 clones, 75% to 80% of them present only once. Sample: PBMCs. The receptor set was obtained from a woman aged 30 to 39 in good health and CMV-seropositive.

The J gene is TRBJ2-5, the V gene TRBV6-6; 11 bases match TRBD2. The CDR3 length is 14 residues. J lost 5 bases, V lost 8 bases, and 7 bases had no gene match. Germline CDR1 is MNHNY and CDR2 is SVGAGI (reference sequence). CDR3 region: CASASSGGPETQYF. The CDR3 nucleotides are TGTGCCAGCGCCTCTAGCGGGGGGCCCGAGACCCAGTACTTC.

This clone was observed at least ten times. The rearrangement links TRBV11-2 to TRBJ1-4; weak D call: TRBD1 (5 bases). CDR1 is SGHAT and CDR2 is FQNNGV in the germline V gene. Trimming took off 2 bases at V and 6 bases at J, with 10 bases between the two ends. There are 14 residues in the CDR3. The CDR3 loop is CASSLSGGYEKLFF. The CDR3 bases are TGTGCCAGCAGCTTATCGGGGGGTTATGAAAAACTGTTTTTT.

The chain employs TRBV18 and TRBJ1-1; tentatively, D is TRBD1 (6 bases). The CDR3 loop spans 15 amino acids. V was clipped by 5 bases and J by 0 bases, with 13 bases between them. Germline V gene sequence: CDR1 KGHSH, CDR2 LQKENI. CDR3 nucleotide sequence: TGTGCCAGCTCAGAACTAACAGGGATGAACACTGAAGCTTTCTTT. It specifies CASSELTGMNTEAFF. The whole variable domain, filled in from reference TRBV18 and TRBJ1-1, reads NAGVMQNPRHLVRRRGQEARLRCSPMKGHSHVYWYRQLPEEGLKFMVYLQKENIIDESGMPKERFSAEFPKEGPSILRIQQVVRGDSAAYFCASSELTGMNTEAFFGQGTRLTVV.

The chain links TRBV7-6 to TRBJ2-2; 8 nucleotides agree with TRBD1. Germline values: CDR1 SGHVS, CDR2 FNYEAQ. The trim removed 5 bases at V and 3 bases at J, leaving 11 bases unmatched. The CDR3 covers 17 residues. CDR3 DNA: TGTGCCAGCAGCCAGCCCTTTGGACAGGGAGACACCGGGGAGCTGTTTTTT. It yields the protein CASSQPFGQGDTGELFF.

J is TRBJ2-7 and V is TRBV19; the D gene is possibly TRBD1 (6 bases). The V gene lost 8 bases and the J gene lost 4 bases, with 12 bases spanning the gap. Germline loops: CDR1 LNHDA, CDR2 SQIVND (reference sequence). There are 12 residues in the CDR3. The DNA for the CDR3 is TGTGCCAGTGCCAAACAGGGATACGAGCAGTACTTC. It specifies CASAKQGYEQYF.

This clone was observed a single time. The rearrangement links TRBV30 to TRBJ2-1; 7 nucleotides line up with TRBD1. From germline, CDR1 is GTSNPN and CDR2 SVGIG (reference sequence). J was trimmed by 4 bases and V by 2 bases; bases with no gene match: 5. CDR3 size: 14 residues. CDR3 residues: CAWSRGQYYNEQFF. DNA of the CDR3: TGTGCCTGGAGTAGGGGACAGTATTACAATGAGCAGTTCTTC.

The rearrangement uses TRBV4-3 and TRBJ2-3, with 9 bases identical to TRBD2. Germline V gene lookup returns CDR1 LGHNA and CDR2 YSLEER. This CDR3 contains 20 residues. Trimming took 0 bases from V and 0 from J; bases not matched to a gene: 13. The CDR3 is CASSQDLRGLASASTDTQYF. CDR3 DNA sequence: TGCGCCAGCAGCCAAGATCTCCGAGGACTAGCGTCCGCTAGCACAGATACGCAGTATTTT.

V is TRBV9 and J is TRBJ2-1; 10 nucleotides line up with TRBD2. The CDR3 is made up of 17 amino acids. The J segment lost 8 bases and the V segment lost 4 bases, leaving 15 bases of the junction unmatched. Germline V gene sequence: CDR1 SGDLS, CDR2 YYNGEE. DNA of the CDR3: TGTGCCAGCAGCCCCCTCCTGTCTAGCGGGAGAGGCCATGAGCAGTTCTTC. This sequence encodes CASSPLLSSGRGHEQFF.

V is TRBV5-1 and J is TRBJ1-4; 10 nucleotides agree with TRBD1. The CDR3 has 15 residues. Looked up from germline, CDR1 is SGHRS and CDR2 is YFSETQ. J lost 8 bases, V lost 2 bases, and 6 bases had no gene match. As DNA, the CDR3 is TGCGCCAGCAGCTTCCTGACAGGGGGCGAAGAAAAACTGTTTTTT. Protein: CASSFLTGGEEKLFF.

The rearrangement uses TRBV16 and TRBJ2-5; 9 bases fit TRBD2. CDR3 length: 15 amino acids. After removal of 0 bases from V and 4 bases from J, the junction contained 3 bases not matched to a gene. Germline V lookup: CDR1 KGHSY, CDR2 FQNENV. The CDR3 sequence: CASSQSPSGVETQYF. CDR3 bases: TGTGCCAGCAGCCAATCACCTAGCGGGGTAGAGACCCAGTACTTC.

The J gene is TRBJ2-1, the V gene TRBV19; 8 nucleotides align to TRBD1. The junction had 13 bases not matched to a gene; V was cut back by 10 bases and J by 8 bases. The CDR3 has 14 residues. Germline CDR1 LNHDA, CDR2 SQIVND (reference sequence). CDR3 sequence reads: CATKRQGWGHEQFF. The CDR3 DNA reads TGTGCCACCAAAAGACAGGGGTGGGGGCATGAGCAGTTCTTC.

This clone is a singleton in its sample. The gene calls are TRBV28 and TRBJ1-1; 7 bases are a match to TRBD1. V shed 6 bases and J 1 base; nucleotides not matched to a gene: 8. CDR3 size: 15 residues. Germline CDR1 is MDHEN and CDR2 is SYDVKM. This CDR3 reads CASRFMGQTNTEAFF. CDR3 DNA sequence: TGTGCCAGCAGGTTCATGGGACAGACGAACACTGAAGCTTTCTTT.

The V call is TRBV27, the J call TRBJ1-6, with TRBD1 matching 7 bases. V trimming: 5 bases; J trimming: 7 bases; junction bases outside the gene matches: 8. Germline lookup yields CDR1 MNHEY and CDR2 SMNVEV (reference sequence). This CDR3 region has 15 residues. The CDR3 DNA reads as TGTGCCAGCAGTCGCACGACAGGGCTAAATTCACCCCTCCACTTT. Its translation: CASSRTTGLNSPLHF.

The rearrangement joins TRBV13 to TRBJ2-1; the match to TRBD2 covers 7 bases. V lost 3 bases, J lost 6 bases, and 14 bases stayed unmatched. The CDR3 contains 17 residues. Germline V gene data show CDR1 as PRHDT and CDR2 as FYEKMQ (reference sequence). CDR3 nucleotides: TGTGCCAGCAGCTTTGACGGCGGGAGTTTCACGGGCAATGAGCAGTTCTTC. Amino acid sequence: CASSFDGGSFTGNEQFF.

The chain is built from TRBV2 and TRBJ1-1, with D possibly TRBD1 on 5 matching bases. This CDR3 region has 13 residues. The V end was cut by 6 bases, the J end by 1 base, with 9 bases between. The V gene's germline CDR1 is SNHLY and CDR2 FYNNEI. CDR3 coding DNA: TGTGCCAGCAGGACAGAACAGAACACTGAAGCTTTCTTT. Protein sequence: CASRTEQNTEAFF.

This clone was observed a handful of times. The J gene is TRBJ1-5, the V gene TRBV6-1, with 9 bases identical to TRBD1. The V gene's germline CDR1 is MNHNS and CDR2 SASEGT. The CDR3 has 15 amino acids. Unmatched junction bases numbered 4, after V lost 4 bases and J lost 3 bases. The CDR3 region has the DNA TGTGCCAGCAGTGGACAGGGGGGGAACAATCAGCCCCAGCATTTT. Encoded protein: CASSGQGGNNQPQHF.

The J gene is TRBJ2-3, the V gene TRBV5-1, with TRBD2 matching 12 bases. The junction had 7 bases not matched to a gene; V was cut back by 3 bases and J by 5 bases. CDR1 and CDR2 (germline): SGHRS, YFSETQ. The length of the CDR3 is 16 residues. In DNA, the CDR3 is TGCGCCAGCAGCTGGGGACCTAGCGGGGGGGAAGATACGCAGTATTTT. Translation gives CASSWGPSGGEDTQYF. The full variable domain, rest sourced from reference TRBV5-1 and TRBJ2-3, is KAGVTQTPRYLIKTRGQQVTLSCSPISGHRSVSWYQQTPGQGLQFLFEYFSETQRNKGNFPGRFSGRQFSNSRSEMNVSTLELGDSALYLCASSWGPSGGEDTQYFGPGTRLTVL.

This clone appeared a few times. The genes are TRBV19 and TRBJ1-2, with D perhaps TRBD1 (6 bases). Germline V CDR1 and CDR2: LNHDA, SQIVND (reference sequence). V lost 7 bases, J lost 2 bases, and 17 bases lay in between. This CDR3 has 15 residues. This CDR3 reads CASNQPTGLNYGYTF. In nucleotides, the CDR3 is TGTGCCAGTAACCAACCGACAGGACTGAACTATGGCTACACCTTC.

This clone was picked up a small number of times. The chain joins TRBV7-2 to TRBJ2-7, with D possibly matching TRBD1 (6 bases). Germline CDR1 reads SGHTA; CDR2 reads FQGNSA. The V end lost 5 bases, the J end lost 0 bases, and 14 bases lay between the germline ends. This CDR3 has 15 residues. The CDR3 DNA reads as TGTGCCAGCAGCACCCGACAGGTGATCTCCTACGAGCAGTACTTC. Its translation is CASSTRQVISYEQYF.

This rearrangement joins TRBV7-3 to TRBJ2-7; TRBD2 agrees at 8 bases. J gave up 2 bases and V 1 base, and 4 bases lay outside the gene matches. CDR3 length: 15 residues. In germline, CDR1 is SGHTA, CDR2 FQGTGA. The CDR3 is CASSLSTSGPYEQYF. The CDR3 nucleotides read TGTGCCAGCAGCTTAAGCACTAGCGGTCCCTACGAGCAGTACTTC. The full variable domain, rest sourced from reference TRBV7-3 and TRBJ2-7, is GAGVSQTPSNKVTEKGKYVELRCDPISGHTALYWYRQSLGQGPEFLIYFQGTGAADDSGLPNDRFFAVRPEGSVSTLKIQRTERGDSAVYLCASSLSTSGPYEQYFGPGTRLTVT.

V usage is TRBV5-1 and J usage is TRBJ2-3, with TRBD2 identical over 8 bases. Germline lookup yields CDR1 SGHRS and CDR2 YFSETQ. The CDR3 length is 17 residues. V lost 1 base and J lost 0; bases outside the gene matches: 7. CDR3 amino acids: CASSLPGGHPSTDTQYF. The CDR3 DNA sequence: TGCGCCAGCAGCTTGCCGGGGGGGCATCCAAGCACAGATACGCAGTATTTT. Based on the CDR3 plus reference TRBV5-1 and TRBJ2-3, the full variable domain is KAGVTQTPRYLIKTRGQQVTLSCSPISGHRSVSWYQQTPGQGLQFLFEYFSETQRNKGNFPGRFSGRQFSNSRSEMNVSTLELGDSALYLCASSLPGGHPSTDTQYFGPGTRLTVL.

The chain couples TRBV7-2 to TRBJ2-7; a possible D gene is TRBD1 (6 bases). Trimming removed 4 bases at V and 2 bases at J, with 15 bases between. The CDR3 consists of 15 residues. CDR1 SGHTA and CDR2 FQGNSA come from the germline V gene. The CDR3 region has the DNA TGTGCCAGCAGCTCGGACAGAATACCCACCTACGAGCAGTACTTC. Its protein is CASSSDRIPTYEQYF. Filled out from reference TRBV7-2 and TRBJ2-7, the complete variable domain reads GAGVSQSPSNKVTEKGKDVELRCDPISGHTALYWYRQSLGQGLEFLIYFQGNSAPDKSGLPSDRFSAERTGGSVSTLTIQRTQQEDSAVYLCASSSDRIPTYEQYFGPGTRLTVT.

The chain has TRBV6-5 and TRBJ2-7, with 9 bases lining up with TRBD1. Trimming took 0 bases from V and 2 from J; bases not matched to a gene: 2. The CDR3 consists of 15 residues. Per the germline V gene, CDR1 is MNHEY and CDR2 is SVGAGI. CDR3 in amino acids: CASSYSGQGTYEQYF. In DNA form, the CDR3 reads TGTGCCAGCAGTTACTCAGGACAGGGGACCTACGAGCAGTACTTC.

This clone has just a few counts. The rearrangement links TRBV2 to TRBJ1-2, with 9 bases that match TRBD1. Germline assignment: CDR1 SNHLY and CDR2 FYNNEI. Trimming at V came to 6 bases and at J to 7 bases, leaving 6 bases not matched to a gene. The CDR3 consists of 13 residues. The CDR3 spells CASSQQGALGYTF. The CDR3 DNA sequence: TGTGCCAGCAGCCAACAGGGGGCTCTTGGCTACACCTTC.

This clone was counted a few times. This chain connects TRBV19 to TRBJ2-7, with TRBD2 as a possible D gene (6 bases). The CDR3 totals 15 residues. The germline V and J ends were trimmed by 5 bases and 1 base, with 15 bases remaining between them. The germline gives CDR1 LNHDA, CDR2 SQIVND (reference sequence). CDR3 sequence (DNA): TGTGCCAGTAGTCTCCGGGAGTCGGGGTCCTACGAGCAGTACTTC. Translating it yields CASSLRESGSYEQYF. Full variable domain (rest looked up from reference TRBV19 and TRBJ2-7): DGGITQSPKYLFRKEGQNVTLSCEQNLNHDAMYWYRQDPGQGLRLIYYSQIVNDFQKGDIAEGYSVSREKKESFPLTVTSAQKNPTAFYLCASSLRESGSYEQYFGPGTRLTVT.

The chain joins TRBV7-3 to TRBJ1-1; 7 bases fit TRBD1. This CDR3 comprises 15 residues. Germline CDR1 is SGHTA and CDR2 is FQGTGA. V was pared by 2 bases and J by 6 bases, with 9 bases of the junction left unmatched. The CDR3 region is CASSLQPGGRSEAFF. For the CDR3, the DNA is TGTGCCAGCAGCTTACAGCCAGGGGGTCGGTCTGAAGCTTTCTTT.

The rearrangement links TRBV30 to TRBJ1-6; D remains unclear. Trimming removed 7 bases at V and 0 bases at J, with 10 bases between. This CDR3 has 14 amino acids. The germline gives CDR1 GTSNPN, CDR2 SVGIG (reference sequence). CDR3 bases: TGTGCCTCAGGATCGAGCTCCTATAATTCACCCCTCCACTTT. This gives the protein CASGSSSYNSPLHF. Complete variable domain (other parts from reference TRBV30 and TRBJ1-6): SQTIHQWPATLVQPVGSPLSLECTVEGTSNPNLYWYRQAAGRGLQLLFYSVGIGQISSEVPQNLSASRPQDRQFILSSKKLLLSDSGFYLCASGSSSYNSPLHFGNGTRLTVT.

This rearrangement joins TRBV5-6 to TRBJ2-5; 9 positions agree with TRBD1. Germline values: CDR1 SGHDT, CDR2 YYEEEE. Trimming took 5 bases from V and 1 from J; bases not matched to a gene: 9. The CDR3 spans 16 residues. As DNA, the CDR3 is TGTGCCAGCAGACACAAACCGGGACAGGGCCAAGAGACCCAGTACTTC. It yields the protein CASRHKPGQGQETQYF.

This chain joins TRBV29-1 and TRBJ2-5, with TRBD2 matching over 8 bases. V lost 1 base and J lost 4; bases outside the gene matches: 14. CDR3 length: 17 residues. From germline, CDR1 is SQVTM and CDR2 ANQGSEA. CDR3 sequence: CSVEGDGGESISETQYF. The DNA for the CDR3 is TGCAGCGTTGAAGGGGACGGGGGGGAGTCTATCTCAGAGACCCAGTACTTC.

The chain carries TRBV5-6 and TRBJ2-7; D is possibly TRBD2 (6 bases). Trimming removed 4 bases from V and 2 bases from J, with 13 bases in between. Germline lookup yields CDR1 SGHDT and CDR2 YYEEEE. The CDR3 has 14 residues. CDR3 region: CASSPGGEPYEQYF. CDR3 nucleotide sequence: TGTGCCAGCAGCCCCGGGGGAGAACCCTACGAGCAGTACTTC.